A selection of T cell receptor beta chains follows, all from one sample in a study of beta chain features in type 1 diabetes. Sequencing was performed with immunoSEQ multiplex PCR; in TCRdb, only in-frame clones are kept and a portion is missing. The repertoire holds 130,000 or so clones, around a tenth seen once, with approximately 0.65% in the top ten. Sequencing used central memory CD4+ T cells from blood. All receptors derive from a woman aged 40 to 50 in good health. The CDR3 runs from the conserved cysteine through the conserved F or W. Each record gives: V gene, CDR3 length, D gene, J gene, clone size, CDR3 protein, CDR3 DNA. D genes are given only for firm matches. Expanded clones get a size class; other rows say once, few or many, or leave the size out.

>TRBV5-1|14|.|TRBJ2-7|.
CASSLGAGAYEQYF
TGCGCCAGCAGCTTGGGGGCAGGGGCCTACGAGCAGTACTTC
>TRBV7-2|14|.|TRBJ2-5|few
CASSLDPPVETQYF
TGTGCCAGCAGCTTAGATCCTCCGGTGGAGACCCAGTACTTC
>TRBV12-5|16|TRBD1|TRBJ1-4|few
CASGSRQGATNEKLFF
TGTGCTAGTGGTTCGCGACAGGGGGCAACTAATGAAAAACTGTTTTTT
>TRBV5-8|17|TRBD2|TRBJ2-5|few
CASSLGSSGGNQETQYF
TGTGCCAGCAGCTTGGGAAGTAGCGGGGGGAACCAAGAGACCCAGTACTTC
>TRBV9|15|TRBD1|TRBJ1-2|few
CASSSRDRPSDGYTF
TGTGCCAGCAGTAGTAGGGACAGGCCGAGTGATGGCTACACCTTC
>TRBV5-1|16|TRBD1|TRBJ2-3|.
CASSLGGGQNKDTQYF
TGCGCCAGCAGCTTGGGAGGGGGCCAGAACAAAGATACGCAGTATTTT
>TRBV7-9|15|TRBD2|TRBJ2-5|many
CASTRKGGGQETQYF
TGTGCCAGCACTCGGAAGGGCGGGGGCCAAGAGACCCAGTACTTC
>TRBV7-6|15|TRBD1|TRBJ1-5|.
CASSLATGPNQPQHF
TGTGCCAGCAGCTTAGCGACAGGGCCCAATCAGCCCCAGCATTTT
>TRBV10-2|15|.|TRBJ1-1|.
CASSESTQGGTEAFF
TGCGCCAGCAGTGAGTCGACTCAGGGTGGCACTGAAGCTTTCTTT
>TRBV7-8|14|.|TRBJ1-1|.
CASSSGALNTEAFF
TGTGCCAGCAGTTCAGGGGCCCTGAACACTGAAGCTTTCTTT
>TRBV19|16|TRBD1|TRBJ1-5|.
CANRTGFESGNQPQHF
TGTGCCAACCGGACAGGGTTTGAGTCTGGCAATCAGCCCCAGCATTTT
>TRBV6-5|11|TRBD1|TRBJ1-3|.
CASSEAPGQEF
TGTGCCAGCAGTGAAGCACCGGGACAGGAGTTT
>TRBV20-1|11|TRBD1|TRBJ2-7|few
CSASTGDEQYF
TGCAGTGCTAGCACAGGGGACGAGCAGTACTTC
>TRBV7-6|15|.|TRBJ1-4|few
CASSSSGAVNEKLFF
TGTGCCAGCAGCTCCAGCGGGGCGGTTAATGAAAAACTGTTTTTT
>TRBV19|16|.|TRBJ1-5|.
CASSLVGGLGNQPQHF
TGTGCCAGTAGCCTGGTCGGGGGGTTAGGCAATCAGCCCCAGCATTTT
>TRBV19|15|TRBD1|TRBJ2-5|.
CASSVGTGRRETQYF
TGTGCCAGTAGTGTCGGGACAGGTCGACGTGAAACCCAGTACTTC
>TRBV6-5|15|TRBD1|TRBJ2-3|.
CASSPGTGRTDTQYF
TGTGCCAGCAGTCCCGGGACAGGGAGGACAGATACGCAGTATTTT
>TRBV7-6|14|.|TRBJ2-1|many
CASSPQQGLMEQFF
TGTGCCAGCAGCCCCCAGCAGGGGCTTATGGAGCAGTTCTTC
>TRBV2|14|.|TRBJ2-1|few
CASSSGRQNNEQFF
TGTGCCAGCAGTTCTGGAAGACAGAACAATGAGCAGTTCTTC
>TRBV19|15|.|TRBJ2-3|.
CASSTRISSGDTQYF
TGTGCCAGTAGTACCAGGATCAGTTCCGGAGATACGCAGTATTTT
>TRBV5-5|18|TRBD1|TRBJ2-1|.
CASSLVHRDRLTYNEQFF
TGTGCCAGCAGCTTGGTGCATCGGGACAGGTTAACTTACAATGAGCAGTTCTTC
>TRBV7-9|15|.|TRBJ2-3|.
CASSVTGGGTDTQYF
TGTGCCAGCAGCGTGACGGGGGGCGGGACAGATACGCAGTATTTT
>TRBV14|13|.|TRBJ2-7|.
CASSPRQVHEQYF
TGTGCCAGCAGCCCCCGACAGGTCCACGAGCAGTACTTC
>TRBV23-1|17|TRBD1|TRBJ1-4|.
CASSQFLPTGGKEKLFF
TGCGCCAGCAGTCAATTCCTACCGACAGGGGGTAAGGAAAAACTGTTTTTT
>TRBV18|14|.|TRBJ1-1|few
CASSPTAGDTEAFF
TGTGCCAGCTCACCAACGGCAGGGGACACTGAAGCTTTCTTT
>TRBV5-1|16|TRBD2|TRBJ2-5|few
CASSGLAGAPQETQYF
TGCGCCAGCAGCGGGCTAGCGGGGGCCCCTCAAGAGACCCAGTACTTC
>TRBV7-7|15|TRBD2|TRBJ2-5|few
CASSPGGTSEETQYF
TGTGCTAGCAGCCCCGGGGGGACTAGCGAAGAGACCCAGTACTTC
>TRBV29-1|13|TRBD2|TRBJ2-2|many
CSVGREDTGELFF
TGCAGCGTTGGACGGGAGGACACCGGGGAGCTGTTTTTT
>TRBV5-4|14|.|TRBJ2-7|.
CASSLWADSYEQYF
TGTGCCAGCAGTCTTTGGGCGGACAGCTACGAGCAGTACTTC
>TRBV5-1|15|TRBD1|TRBJ2-5|few
CASSLGGTGGETQYF
TGCGCCAGCAGCTTGGGGGGGACAGGGGGAGAGACCCAGTACTTC
>TRBV5-1|13|TRBD1|TRBJ1-2|.
CATSPTGGRGYTF
TGCGCCACCTCCCCGACAGGGGGCCGTGGCTACACCTTC